Below are 29 T cell receptor beta chains sequenced from a single sample in a study of T cell responses to AZD1222 COVID-19 vaccine. Only in-frame clones appear in the TCRdb table, and some are missing; sequencing was by immunoSEQ multiplex PCR. This repertoire shows approximately 67,000 clones, less than 90% found once; its top ten account for 21%. Sequences were derived from peripheral blood, sampled on day 0 of AZD1222 vaccination. The receptors here all came from an adult in good health.

The rearrangement uses TRBV6-5 and TRBJ1-5, with D uncertain. The CDR3 covers 12 residues. CDR1 is MNHEY, CDR2 SVGAGI, per germline. V shed 1 base and J shed 5 bases, with 3 bases lying between them. CDR3 amino acids: CASSYFDQPQHF. CDR3 nucleotides: TGTGCCAGCAGTTACTTCGATCAGCCCCAGCATTTT.

This chain links TRBV7-3 with TRBJ2-1, with 8 nucleotides matching TRBD2. The V gene's germline CDR1 is SGHTA and CDR2 FQGTGA. The CDR3 is 16 amino acids. The V gene end was trimmed by 0 bases and the J gene end by 9 bases; junction bases not matched to a gene: 10. CDR3 protein: CASSLTGAAGAAEQFF. CDR3 nucleotide sequence: TGTGCCAGCAGCTTAACGGGCGCAGCGGGAGCGGCTGAGCAGTTCTTC.

CDR3 in DNA: TGCGCCAGCAGTGGAGACGTCAATCAGCCCCAGCATTTT. Translation: CASSGDVNQPQHF. The genes are TRBV10-1 and TRBJ1-5; no clear D gene. The CDR3 has 13 amino acids. V was shortened by 4 bases and J by 3 bases, with 7 bases between the two germline ends. Germline-derived CDR1 and CDR2 are WNHNN and SYGVQD (reference sequence).

This chain uses TRBV18 with TRBJ2-3; D is unresolved. This CDR3 contains 13 residues. V gave up 3 bases and J gave up 0 bases, with 4 bases separating them. Germline CDR1 KGHSH, CDR2 LQKENI. CDR3 DNA sequence: TGTGCCAGCTCACCGGCTAGCACAGATACGCAGTATTTT. Its protein is CASSPASTDTQYF.

The V gene is TRBV3-1 (or the pseudogene TRBV3-2), the J gene TRBJ1-2, with D tentatively TRBD1 (6 bases). CDR3 size: 15 residues. The germline V gene encodes CDR1 LGHDT and CDR2 YNNKEL (reference sequence). Trimming removed 3 bases from V and 4 bases from J, with 15 bases in between. The CDR3 sequence: CASSHHRAGSYGYTF. The CDR3 DNA is TGTGCCAGCAGCCACCACAGGGCTGGAAGCTATGGCTACACCTTC.

This chain joins TRBV5-4 and TRBJ2-1; D ambiguous. This CDR3 comprises 15 residues. The germline gives CDR1 SGHNT, CDR2 YYREEE (reference sequence). Trimming took off 6 bases at V and 2 bases at J, with 15 bases between the two ends. The DNA for the CDR3 is TGTGCCAGCACCCCCGGAGTAGCAACCTACAATGAGCAGTTCTTC. Its protein product is CASTPGVATYNEQFF.

CDR3: CASSQLTNTIYF. DNA for the CDR3: TGTGCCAGCAGCCAATTAACAAACACCATATATTTT. The chain combines TRBV16 with TRBJ1-3; D remains ambiguous. This CDR3 has 12 amino acids. CDR1 and CDR2 from the germline V gene are KGHSY and FQNENV. V was trimmed by 1 base and J by 6 bases, leaving 4 bases between them.

The rearrangement links TRBV28 to TRBJ2-3; perhaps D is TRBD1 or TRBD2 (5 bases each). This CDR3 is built from 15 residues. Trimming shortened V by 4 bases and J by 3 bases, and 14 bases separated the two germline ends. In germline, CDR1 is MDHEN, CDR2 SYDVKM. The CDR3 here is CASSSGGARTDTQYF. CDR3 nucleotides: TGTGCCAGCAGTTCTGGGGGAGCGCGTACAGATACGCAGTATTTT.

The rearrangement uses TRBV5-8 and TRBJ1-2; D remains unclear. V shed 4 bases and J shed 3 bases, with 10 bases lying between them. The CDR3 runs 13 residues. Germline V gene lookup returns CDR1 SGHTS and CDR2 YDEGEE. CDR3: CASSRRGDYGYTF. CDR3 nucleotides: TGTGCCAGCAGCCGGCGTGGGGACTATGGCTACACCTTC.

The V and J genes are TRBV29-1 and TRBJ2-6; TRBD1 matches at 7 bases. This CDR3 comprises 13 residues. Germline V gene sequence: CDR1 SQVTM, CDR2 ANQGSEA. The trim removed 7 bases at V and 5 bases at J, leaving 5 bases unmatched. CDR3 in DNA: TGCAGCGCCACAGGGGTAAGGGCCAACGTCCTGACTTTC. Its protein is CSATGVRANVLTF. The full variable domain, with the rest looked up from reference TRBV29-1 and TRBJ2-6, is SAVISQKPSRDICQRGTSLTIQCQVDSQVTMMFWYRQQPGQSLTLIATANQGSEATYESGFVIDKFPISRPNLTFSTLTVSNMSPEDSSIYLCSATGVRANVLTFGAGSRLTVL.

The chain combines TRBV7-9 with TRBJ1-4, with TRBD1 as a possible D gene (5 bases). In germline, CDR1 is SEHNR, CDR2 FQNEAQ (reference sequence). The CDR3 runs to 13 residues. The V end lost 4 bases, the J end lost 5 bases, and 8 bases lay between the germline ends. The CDR3 reads CASSWGENEKLFF. CDR3 DNA: TGTGCCAGCAGCTGGGGGGAGAATGAAAAACTGTTTTTT.

The chain carries TRBV5-1 and TRBJ1-5; D is unclear. The ends were cut back, 3 bases at V and 2 bases at J, with 9 bases in the middle. The CDR3 runs to 14 residues. Germline V lookup: CDR1 SGHRS, CDR2 YFSETQ. This CDR3 is CASSSDGGNQPQHF. The CDR3 bases are TGCGCCAGCAGCTCGGACGGGGGCAATCAGCCCCAGCATTTT.

This chain joins TRBV7-9 and TRBJ1-1; 7 bases line up with TRBD1. The trim removed 1 base at V and 9 bases at J, leaving 5 bases unmatched. Germline V gene sequence: CDR1 SEHNR, CDR2 FQNEAQ (reference sequence). The CDR3 is made up of 13 amino acids. The CDR3 sequence: CASSLDRQGQAFF. DNA of the CDR3: TGTGCCAGCAGCTTAGATAGACAGGGTCAAGCTTTCTTT.

V is TRBV5-1 and J is TRBJ1-3, with D possibly matching TRBD1 (6 bases). This CDR3 is built from 17 residues. The V end was cut by 3 bases, the J end by 0 bases, with 16 bases between. Germline lookup yields CDR1 SGHRS and CDR2 YFSETQ. The CDR3 region is CASSSRWGANSGNTIYF. The CDR3 coding sequence is TGCGCCAGCAGCTCGAGGTGGGGGGCGAACTCTGGAAACACCATATATTTT.

The V and J genes are TRBV18 and TRBJ2-2; 7 bases map to TRBD2. CDR3 size: 14 residues. Germline lookup yields CDR1 KGHSH and CDR2 LQKENI. The J segment lost 2 bases and the V segment lost 5 bases, leaving 2 bases of the junction unmatched. Here the CDR3 reads CASSTGLNTGELFF. The CDR3 nucleotides are TGTGCCAGCTCAACGGGACTAAACACCGGGGAGCTGTTTTTT.

The count of this clone is one. For the CDR3, the DNA is TGTGCCACCCAGGGGACTACTGGGGCCAACGTCCTGACTTTC. Protein product: CATQGTTGANVLTF. This sequence joins TRBV24-1 and TRBJ2-6; D might be TRBD2 (7 bases). The germline gives CDR1 KGHDR, CDR2 SFDVKD. The V end lost 9 bases, the J end lost 2 bases, and 10 bases lay between the germline ends. CDR3 length: 14 amino acids.

The chain carries TRBV28 and TRBJ2-3, with 10 bases fitting TRBD2. Germline V gene sequence: CDR1 MDHEN, CDR2 SYDVKM. Trimming removed 6 bases from V and 4 bases from J; junction bases left unmatched: 10. CDR3 length equals 16 residues. The CDR3 DNA reads as TGTGCCAGCAGCAGGTACGGGACTAGCGCTGCAGATACGCAGTATTTT. Protein sequence: CASSRYGTSAADTQYF.

CDR3 coding DNA: TGTGCCAGCAGTTTTAAAAGACTTCAAGAGACCCAGTACTTC. Translating it yields CASSFKRLQETQYF. The chain uses TRBV28 and TRBJ2-5; the D is unclear. The CDR3 has 14 amino acids. Trimming pared 3 bases from V and 2 bases from J, leaving 10 bases between. Germline CDR1 reads MDHEN; CDR2 reads SYDVKM.

V is TRBV7-2 and J is TRBJ1-1; D gene ambiguous. The V gene lost 8 bases and the J gene lost 1 base, with 11 bases spanning the gap. The CDR3 is made up of 13 amino acids. Germline V gene lookup returns CDR1 SGHTA and CDR2 FQGNSA. The CDR3 loop is CASDWTANTEAFF. Here the CDR3 DNA reads TGTGCCAGCGATTGGACGGCGAACACTGAAGCTTTCTTT.

The gene calls are TRBV5-6 and TRBJ1-2, with 10 bases that match TRBD1. V shed 0 bases, J shed 2 bases, and the junction held 1 base outside the gene matches. The CDR3 runs 15 residues. Germline V lookup: CDR1 SGHDT, CDR2 YYEEEE. CDR3 amino acids: CASSLGDRGNYGYTF. The CDR3 DNA sequence: TGTGCCAGCAGCTTGGGGGACAGGGGAAACTATGGCTACACCTTC.

This clone was detected once. V is TRBV2 and J is TRBJ2-7, with 8 positions matching TRBD2. This CDR3 is built from 14 residues. Germline lookup yields CDR1 SNHLY and CDR2 FYNNEI. V was pared by 3 bases and J by 3 bases, with 4 bases of the junction left unmatched. The DNA for the CDR3 is TGTGCCAGCAGTGAGGGACTAGTGAACTACGAGCAGTACTTC. Translation: CASSEGLVNYEQYF.

The J gene is TRBJ1-4, the V gene TRBV10-3; 7 positions agree with TRBD1. Germline V gene data show CDR1 as ENHRY and CDR2 as SYGVKD. The CDR3 is 13 amino acids. V shed 6 bases and J 8 bases; nucleotides not matched to a gene: 6. The CDR3 DNA reads TGTGCCATCAGGACTACAGGGGACGAAAAACTGTTTTTT. Translated, it gives CAIRTTGDEKLFF.

The J gene is TRBJ1-2, the V gene TRBV12-5; D is unresolved. CDR1 LGHNT and CDR2 FRNRAP come from the germline V gene. This CDR3 is 13 amino acids long. The V end lost 9 bases, the J end lost 4 bases, and 15 bases lay between the germline ends. Written as DNA, the CDR3 is TGTGCTAGGGAAGGAAGTTTAGGCTATGGCTACACCTTC. This sequence encodes CAREGSLGYGYTF. The complete variable domain, with remaining parts taken from reference TRBV12-5 and TRBJ1-2, reads DARVTQTPRHKVTEMGQEVTMRCQPILGHNTVFWYRQTMMQGLELLAYFRNRAPLDDSGMPKDRFSAEMPDATLATLKIQPSEPRDSAVYFCAREGSLGYGYTFGSGTRLTVV.

The rearrangement joins TRBV18 to TRBJ1-4, with 10 bases aligning to TRBD1. Germline V gene data show CDR1 as KGHSH and CDR2 as LQKENI. This CDR3 is built from 13 residues. V lost 7 bases to trimming and J lost 7 bases; unmatched junction nucleotides: 3. The CDR3 sequence: CASYRDRGEKLFF. The CDR3 DNA sequence: TGTGCCAGCTACCGGGACAGGGGTGAAAAACTGTTTTTT.

The rearrangement joins TRBV28 to TRBJ1-1, with 7 positions matching TRBD1. V was clipped by 6 bases and J by 4 bases; unmatched bases: 5. CDR1 is MDHEN, CDR2 SYDVKM, per germline. The CDR3 sequence is 13 residues long. The CDR3 region has the DNA TGTGCCAGCAGGCTGACAGGGTCCACTGAAGCTTTCTTT. Protein product: CASRLTGSTEAFF.

The genes are TRBV2 and TRBJ1-3; 7 bases align to TRBD1. The V gene's germline CDR1 is SNHLY and CDR2 FYNNEI. The CDR3 has 15 residues. V lost 6 bases to trimming and J lost 0 bases; unmatched junction nucleotides: 5. CDR3 loop: CASRPGTASGNTIYF. The CDR3 DNA is TGTGCCAGCAGACCCGGGACAGCCTCTGGAAACACCATATATTTT.

The chain joins TRBV18 to TRBJ2-6; 10 positions agree with TRBD2. This CDR3 region has 16 residues. V was pared by 2 bases and J by 2 bases, with 0 bases of the junction left unmatched. The germline gives CDR1 KGHSH, CDR2 LQKENI. This CDR3 is CASSPGTSAGANVLTF. CDR3 nucleotide sequence: TGTGCCAGCTCACCAGGGACTAGCGCTGGGGCCAACGTCCTGACTTTC.

This chain connects TRBV5-1 to TRBJ1-2; D uncertain. Trimming pared 4 bases from V and 0 bases from J, leaving 7 bases between. The CDR3 extends over 13 amino acids. Looked up from germline, CDR1 is SGHRS and CDR2 is YFSETQ. The CDR3 bases are TGCGCCAGCAGCGATACAGCTAACTATGGCTACACCTTC. Translating gives CASSDTANYGYTF.

This clone showed up just a few times. The rearrangement uses TRBV7-2 and TRBJ2-7; 8 nucleotides agree with TRBD1. This CDR3 spans 16 amino acids. In germline, CDR1 is SGHTA, CDR2 FQGNSA. J was trimmed by 0 bases and V by 5 bases; bases with no gene match: 9. This chain's CDR3 is CASSTWTGPSSYEQYF. The CDR3 region has the DNA TGTGCCAGCAGCACCTGGACAGGGCCTAGCTCCTACGAGCAGTACTTC.